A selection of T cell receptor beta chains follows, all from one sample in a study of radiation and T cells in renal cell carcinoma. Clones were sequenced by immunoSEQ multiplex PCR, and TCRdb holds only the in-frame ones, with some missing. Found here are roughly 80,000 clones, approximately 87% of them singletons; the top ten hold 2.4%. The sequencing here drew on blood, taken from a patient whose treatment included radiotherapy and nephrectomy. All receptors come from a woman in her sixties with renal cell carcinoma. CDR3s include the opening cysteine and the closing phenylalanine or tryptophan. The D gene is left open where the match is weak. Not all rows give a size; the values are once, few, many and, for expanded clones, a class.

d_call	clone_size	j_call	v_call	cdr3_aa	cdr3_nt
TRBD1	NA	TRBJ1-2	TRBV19	CASTLTGSDGYTF	TGTGCCAGTACCCTGACAGGGAGCGATGGCTACACCTTC
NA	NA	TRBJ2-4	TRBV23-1	CASSLTGRDEGKNIQYF	TGCGCCAGCAGTCTTACCGGCAGGGACGAGGGCAAAAACATTCAGTACTTC
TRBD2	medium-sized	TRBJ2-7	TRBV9	CASGGSTSGKLDEQYF	TGTGCCAGCGGCGGATCGACTAGCGGGAAATTGGACGAGCAGTACTTC
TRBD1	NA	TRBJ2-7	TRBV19	CASRPRQGDGYEQYF	TGTGCCAGTAGGCCGAGACAGGGGGACGGTTACGAGCAGTACTTC
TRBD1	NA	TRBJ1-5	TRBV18	CASSVTGGVQPQHF	TGTGCCAGCTCAGTTACAGGGGGCGTTCAGCCCCAGCATTTT
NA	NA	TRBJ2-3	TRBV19	CASSSQTGSTDTQYF	TGTGCCAGTAGTTCTCAAACAGGGTCCACAGATACGCAGTATTTT
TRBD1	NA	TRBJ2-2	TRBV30	CAWSTGVTGELFF	TGTGCCTGGAGTACAGGGGTGACCGGGGAGCTGTTTTTT
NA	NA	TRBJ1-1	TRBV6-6	CASSHRTQTMNTEAFF	TGTGCCAGCAGTCACCGGACTCAAACAATGAACACTGAAGCTTTCTTT
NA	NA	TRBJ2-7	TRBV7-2	CASSLTRDIRTDEQYF	TGTGCCAGCAGCTTAACGCGGGACATTCGTACCGACGAGCAGTACTTC
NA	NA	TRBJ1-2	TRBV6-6	CASSYSRGDQNGYTF	TGTGCCAGCAGTTACTCGAGGGGGGACCAGAATGGCTACACCTTC
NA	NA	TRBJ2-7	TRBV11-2	CASSLGRVHEQYF	TGTGCCAGCAGCTTAGGCAGGGTCCACGAGCAGTACTTC
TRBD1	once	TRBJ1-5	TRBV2	CASSRPGQGIGSNQPQHF	TGTGCCAGCAGTCGTCCGGGACAGGGCATTGGAAGCAATCAGCCCCAGCATTTT
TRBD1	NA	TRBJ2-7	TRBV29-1	CSVDTGVEQYF	TGCAGCGTTGATACAGGGGTCGAGCAGTACTTC
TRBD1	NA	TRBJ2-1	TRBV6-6	CASSLGTGRYNEQFF	TGTGCCAGCAGCCTTGGGACAGGAAGGTACAATGAGCAGTTCTTC
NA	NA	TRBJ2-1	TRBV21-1	CASSGRFGATPYNEQFF	TGTGCCAGCAGCGGGCGATTTGGGGCCACCCCCTACAATGAGCAGTTCTTC
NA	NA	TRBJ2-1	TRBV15	CATSRDWDPNNEQFF	TGTGCCACCAGCAGAGACTGGGACCCAAACAATGAGCAGTTCTTC
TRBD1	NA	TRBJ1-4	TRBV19	CASSIGRQGAYEKLFF	TGTGCCAGTAGTATAGGCCGACAGGGGGCTTATGAAAAACTGTTTTTT
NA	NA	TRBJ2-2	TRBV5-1	CASSFAGNSGELFF	TGCGCCAGCAGCTTTGCCGGGAATTCCGGGGAGCTGTTTTTT
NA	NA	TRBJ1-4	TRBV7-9	CASAKQGWEKLFF	TGTGCCAGCGCCAAACAGGGTTGGGAAAAACTGTTTTTT
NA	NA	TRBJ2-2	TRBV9	CASSVTLNTGELFF	TGTGCCAGCAGCGTGACCCTGAACACCGGGGAGCTGTTTTTT